What follows are 30 T cell receptor beta chains derived from one specimen sequenced in a study of shared clonotypes between healthy human individuals. Produced via immunoSEQ multiplex PCR; TCRdb's table is partial and in-frame only. The table has approximately 99,000 clones, about 63% seen once. The sequenced sample was memory CD8+ T cells sorted from blood. The subset here: CD45RO+ cells pooled with CCR7-negative TemRA cells. The source is a woman in her thirties in good health.

The chain recombines TRBV7-8 with TRBJ2-7; D ambiguous. Deletions cut 5 bases from V and 7 bases from J, with 12 bases between. CDR1 and CDR2 from the germline V gene are SGHVS and FQNEAQ. This CDR3 spans 12 amino acids. CDR3 sequence: CASSPYIEEQYF. DNA for the CDR3: TGTGCCAGCAGCCCCTACATTGAGGAGCAGTACTTC.

The chain is built from TRBV19 and TRBJ2-6; D is perhaps TRBD1 (5 bases). CDR1 is LNHDA, CDR2 SQIVND, per germline (reference sequence). This CDR3 spans 15 amino acids. V was trimmed by 4 bases and J by 0 bases, leaving 7 bases between them. The CDR3 loop is CASSRQRSGANVLTF. The CDR3 DNA sequence: TGTGCCAGTAGTAGACAGCGCTCTGGGGCCAACGTCCTGACTTTC.

The genes are TRBV14 and TRBJ2-2, with a possible D match to TRBD1 (6 bases). The germline V gene encodes CDR1 SGHDN and CDR2 FVKESK. The CDR3 consists of 18 residues. Deletions cut 1 base from V and 0 bases from J, with 15 bases between. CDR3 sequence: CASSQGVIRGANTGELFF. The DNA for the CDR3 is TGTGCCAGCAGCCAAGGAGTTATCAGGGGTGCGAACACCGGGGAGCTGTTTTTT.

The V gene is TRBV4-1, the J gene TRBJ2-3; TRBD2 might be the D (5 bases). Germline CDR1 MGHRA, CDR2 YSYEKL. This CDR3 has 15 amino acids. V was cut by 3 bases and J by 0 bases, with 10 bases left in between. The DNA for the CDR3 is TGCGCCAGCAGCCACCTAGCATTGAGCACAGATACGCAGTATTTT. Encoded protein: CASSHLALSTDTQYF.

The gene calls are TRBV9 and TRBJ2-7; the D gene is possibly TRBD2 (6 bases). The CDR3 is 15 amino acids. Germline V lookup: CDR1 SGDLS, CDR2 YYNGEE. V dropped 1 base and J dropped 1 base, with 12 bases sitting between them. The CDR3 is CASSVLPGASYEQYF. As DNA, the CDR3 is TGTGCCAGCAGCGTATTGCCGGGAGCGTCCTACGAGCAGTACTTC.

This clone was found once. Since a far larger clone is one base different, this is likely a read error. The identical CDR3 is also encoded by other nucleotide sequences in the sample. The chain recombines TRBV4-1 with TRBJ1-1; D ambiguous. The CDR3 sequence is 14 residues long. Germline V lookup: CDR1 MGHRA, CDR2 YSYEKL. Trimming removed 0 bases at V and 8 bases at J, with 13 bases between. The CDR3 DNA sequence: TGCGCCAGCAGCCAAGAGATCCGGGCTCCCGAAGCTTTCTTT. This codes for CASSQEIRAPEAFF.

At least ten counts were recorded for this clone. The rearrangement links TRBV27 to TRBJ1-5, with D hard to call. CDR1 MNHEY and CDR2 SMNVEV come from the germline V gene (reference sequence). Trimming shortened V by 2 bases and J by 2 bases, and 7 bases separated the two germline ends. The CDR3 is 14 residues long. The CDR3 DNA is TGTGCCAGCAGTTTAGGTAGGGGCAATCAGCCCCAGCATTTT. As protein: CASSLGRGNQPQHF.

This chain connects TRBV5-1 to TRBJ2-2; D remains ambiguous. The CDR3 has 18 amino acids. Trimming left V 2 bases short and J 3 bases short, with 20 bases between. Germline V CDR1 and CDR2: SGHRS, YFSETQ. The CDR3 sequence is CASSFNPPEPGYTGELFF. The DNA for the CDR3 is TGCGCCAGCAGCTTCAACCCCCCGGAACCCGGGTACACCGGGGAGCTGTTTTTT.

The chain joins TRBV7-9 to TRBJ2-7; 10 bases are shared with TRBD2. The CDR3 runs to 15 residues. CDR1 is SEHNR, CDR2 FQNEAQ, per germline (reference sequence). V lost 5 bases, J lost 4 bases, and 8 bases stayed unmatched. The CDR3 sequence: CASSQRTSGRYEQYF. CDR3 DNA: TGTGCCAGCAGCCAGAGGACTAGCGGACGATACGAGCAGTACTTC.

This chain connects TRBV19 to TRBJ2-1; the match to TRBD2 covers 8 bases. The CDR3 length is 17 residues. V was clipped by 5 bases and J by 0 bases; unmatched bases: 9. Germline CDR1 is LNHDA and CDR2 is SQIVND (reference sequence). CDR3 loop: CASSAFPGGDSYNEQFF. Here the CDR3 DNA reads TGTGCCAGTAGTGCATTCCCCGGGGGGGACTCCTACAATGAGCAGTTCTTC.

V is TRBV27 and J is TRBJ2-5; 7 bases fit TRBD1. The CDR3 has 14 residues. The germline gives CDR1 MNHEY, CDR2 SMNVEV (reference sequence). With 1 base clipped from V and 5 bases from J, the junction kept 4 bases outside the gene matches. The CDR3 sequence is CASSLFNRGETQYF. The CDR3 coding sequence is TGTGCCAGCAGTTTATTCAACAGGGGCGAGACCCAGTACTTC.

V is TRBV7-6 and J is TRBJ1-2; no definite D call. Germline V gene data show CDR1 as SGHVS and CDR2 as FNYEAQ. This CDR3 has 16 amino acids. Trimming pared 5 bases from V and 2 bases from J, leaving 18 bases between. The CDR3 is CASSPQCESRNYGYTF. CDR3 nucleotides: TGTGCCAGCAGCCCACAGTGTGAATCTCGAAACTATGGCTACACCTTC.

The rearrangement uses TRBV5-1 and TRBJ2-7; 11 nucleotides agree with TRBD2. After removal of 6 bases from V and 2 bases from J, the junction contained 25 bases not matched to a gene. The germline V gene has CDR1 SGHRS and CDR2 YFSETQ. The CDR3 loop spans 21 amino acids. The CDR3 nucleotides read TGCGCCAGCACGGGATCTCCCCCCCCCGGGACTAGCGGAAGGGGAGCCTACGAGCAGTACTTC. Its protein is CASTGSPPPGTSGRGAYEQYF.

The V and J genes are TRBV27 and TRBJ2-6, with 10 positions matching TRBD2. Per the germline V gene, CDR1 is MNHEY and CDR2 is SMNVEV (reference sequence). CDR3 length: 18 residues. The V and J ends lost 5 bases and 2 bases, in that order; junction bases with no gene match: 9. The chain's CDR3 is CASSPLAGEPTGANVLTF. DNA for the CDR3: TGTGCCAGCAGTCCCCTAGCGGGAGAACCGACTGGGGCCAACGTCCTGACTTTC.

This chain uses TRBV7-3 with TRBJ2-2; D call uncertain. V was trimmed by 5 bases and J by 4 bases, leaving 17 bases between them. The CDR3 runs 16 residues. Looked up from germline, CDR1 is SGHTA and CDR2 is FQGTGA. The CDR3 is CASSMQTIRVTGELFF. CDR3 coding DNA: TGTGCCAGCAGCATGCAGACCATACGTGTCACCGGGGAGCTGTTTTTT.

This clone came up a few times. This chain uses TRBV4-1 with TRBJ2-1; 10 nucleotides agree with TRBD2. V was clipped by 1 base and J by 5 bases; unmatched bases: 5. Germline V gene data show CDR1 as MGHRA and CDR2 as YSYEKL. The CDR3 is 16 amino acids. CDR3 nucleotide sequence: TGCGCCAGCAGCCAAGTAGGGCTAGCGGGAGACAATGAGCAGTTCTTC. Translated, it gives CASSQVGLAGDNEQFF.

Only a few counts were recorded for this clone. This chain connects TRBV30 to TRBJ1-5; no firm D call. Germline CDR1 and CDR2: GTSNPN and SVGIG (reference sequence). This CDR3 region has 13 residues. V lost 0 bases to trimming and J lost 6 bases, with 9 bases between them. The CDR3 DNA follows: TGTGCCTGGAGTGTCGGTAGGAGTCAGCCCCAGCATTTT. Translated: CAWSVGRSQPQHF.

J is TRBJ1-2 and V is TRBV5-4; D unresolved. Germline CDR1 is SGHNT and CDR2 is YYREEE (reference sequence). The V end was cut by 4 bases, the J end by 2 bases, with 15 bases between. CDR3 length: 15 amino acids. CDR3 nucleotide sequence: TGTGCCAGCAGCCAAGATGGGGAACAGAACTATGGCTACACCTTC. Amino acid sequence: CASSQDGEQNYGYTF.

This sequence joins TRBV6-4 and TRBJ2-3; possibly TRBD1 for D (5 bases). V gave up 7 bases and J gave up 0 bases, with 14 bases separating them. Germline V CDR1 and CDR2: MRHNA, SNTAGT. This CDR3 has 15 amino acids. This CDR3 is CASTPGSGSTDTQYF. The CDR3 nucleotides read TGTGCCAGCACCCCAGGGTCCGGGAGCACAGATACGCAGTATTTT.

The rearrangement joins TRBV5-1 to TRBJ2-5; 7 bases map to TRBD1. Judging by the DNA end, TRBJ2-7 fits better; the J call may be wrong. CDR3 length: 13 amino acids. Germline lookup yields CDR1 SGHRS and CDR2 YFSETQ. DNA of the CDR3: TGCGCCAGCAGCTTGGACAGGGGTTACGAGCAGTACTTC. Amino acids: CASSLDRGYEQYF.

The CDR3 sequence: CASSRDGYEQYF. The CDR3 DNA reads TGTGCCAGCAGCCGAGACGGTTACGAGCAGTACTTC. This rearrangement joins TRBV16 to TRBJ2-7; no firm D call. With 4 bases removed from V and 4 bases from J, the gap between germline ends came to 8 bases. The germline gives CDR1 KGHSY, CDR2 FQNENV. CDR3 length: 12 amino acids.

V gene TRBV4-1 combines with J gene TRBJ2-1; the match to TRBD2 covers 11 bases. This CDR3 contains 16 residues. Germline V gives CDR1 MGHRA, CDR2 YSYEKL. V was pared by 0 bases and J by 3 bases, with 1 base of the junction left unmatched. CDR3 nucleotides: TGCGCCAGCAGCCAAGATGGACTAGCGGGCTACAATGAGCAGTTCTTC. It yields the protein CASSQDGLAGYNEQFF.

The gene calls are TRBV20-1 and TRBJ2-3; no clear D gene. This CDR3 contains 11 residues. The germline gives CDR1 DFQATT, CDR2 SNEGSKA (reference sequence). Trimming took off 3 bases at V and 7 bases at J, with 8 bases between the two ends. CDR3: CSARGSNTQYF. CDR3 sequence (DNA): TGCAGTGCTAGGGGATCAAATACGCAGTATTTT.

CDR3 in amino acids: CASSLLGPRSFSFDGYTF. The CDR3 nucleotides read TGCGCCAGCAGCTTGTTAGGTCCCAGGTCCTTCTCGTTCGATGGCTACACCTTC. This rearrangement joins TRBV5-1 to TRBJ1-2; D not resolved. Germline-derived CDR1 and CDR2 are SGHRS and YFSETQ. Trimming removed 1 base at V and 6 bases at J, with 25 bases between. The CDR3 is 18 residues long.

This chain links TRBV7-6 with TRBJ1-2, with TRBD1 matching 7 bases. Trimming took 4 bases from V and 4 from J; bases not matched to a gene: 3. CDR1 and CDR2 from the germline V gene are SGHVS and FNYEAQ. The CDR3 is 13 amino acids. The CDR3 here is CASSSGTAYGYTF. The CDR3 DNA sequence: TGTGCCAGCAGCTCCGGGACAGCCTATGGCTACACCTTC.

This rearrangement joins TRBV15 to TRBJ1-5; D is perhaps TRBD1 (5 bases). The CDR3 has 19 amino acids. The germline V gene encodes CDR1 LNHNV and CDR2 YYDKDF (reference sequence). The ends were cut back, 0 bases at V and 3 bases at J, with 21 bases in the middle. CDR3 sequence: CATSREIVAYRSYNQPQHF. For the CDR3, the DNA is TGTGCCACCAGCAGAGAAATTGTCGCGTACAGGTCCTACAATCAGCCCCAGCATTTT.

This clone turned up a few times. The CDR3 spells CASSLGSAGELFF. CDR3 in DNA: TGTGCCAGCAGCTTAGGCTCCGCCGGGGAGCTGTTTTTT. The V call is TRBV7-6, the J call TRBJ2-2; D gene ambiguous. This CDR3 is built from 13 residues. The germline gives CDR1 SGHVS, CDR2 FNYEAQ. V was trimmed by 1 base and J by 6 bases, leaving 6 bases between them. Full variable domain (rest looked up from reference TRBV7-6 and TRBJ2-2): GAGVSQSPRYKVTKRGQDVALRCDPISGHVSLYWYRQALGQGPEFLTYFNYEAQQDKSGLPNDRFSAERPEGSISTLTIQRTEQRDSAMYRCASSLGSAGELFFGEGSRLTVL.

The chain recombines TRBV4-1 with TRBJ2-7; no clear D. The germline V gene has CDR1 MGHRA and CDR2 YSYEKL. There are 13 residues in the CDR3. Trimming removed 8 bases at V and 0 bases at J, with 11 bases between. CDR3 bases: TGCGCCAGCTCTCAGAGGAGCTCCTACGAGCAGTACTTC. It is translated as CASSQRSSYEQYF.

This clone was found a few times. The chain combines TRBV18 with TRBJ2-7; D may be TRBD2 (6 bases). The V gene lost 4 bases and the J gene lost 4 bases, with 14 bases spanning the gap. Germline V gene lookup returns CDR1 KGHSH and CDR2 LQKENI. The length of the CDR3 is 14 residues. The CDR3 nucleotides are TGTGCCAGCTCACAAGCGGGCCCTGGATACGAGCAGTACTTC. This encodes CASSQAGPGYEQYF.

CDR3 coding DNA: TGCGCCAGCAGCCAAGTCGAAAGGGTGGTTGAAAAACTGTTTTTT. Its protein product is CASSQVERVVEKLFF. The rearrangement joins TRBV4-1 to TRBJ1-4; no firm D call. The CDR3 consists of 15 residues. Germline assignment: CDR1 MGHRA and CDR2 YSYEKL. V was clipped by 1 base and J by 7 bases, with 13 bases between them.